This TCR beta chain was observed in a study of T cells in Graves' hyperthyroidism and ophthalmopathy. Thyroid ultrasound, orbital computed tomography, clinical symptoms, and serum thyroxine and TRAb underpinned diagnoses. Regions amplified from RNA transcripts were the TCR beta CDR3 regions. Carried out on the TCR CDR3, a first-round RT-PCR used the HTBI primer set. TCRdb passed the multiplex PCR reads through MiXCR, listing each CDR3 protein once. Of roughly 530,000 distinct CDR3 sequences listed, roughly a sixth are singletons. The CDR3 is 13 amino acids. CDR1 and CDR2 from the germline V gene are LGHDT and YNNKEL (reference sequence). V was shortened by 2 bases and J by 8 bases, with 9 bases between the two germline ends. This clonotype was seen a few times. The antigen is not known. Study-wide results and limits: Among thyroid clonotypes expanded above 0.001, most also appeared in blood.

The genes are TRBV3-1 and TRBJ2-2; D remains ambiguous. Sequencing was carried out using blood. The sequence came from a young woman with Graves' ophthalmopathy. The DNA of the CDR3 is TGTGCCAGCAGCCAACTATATAAGGGGGAGCTGTTTTTT. Amino acids: CASSQLYKGELFF.